This T cell receptor beta chain was sequenced during a study of T-cell memory formation after mild COVID-19. V gave up 4 bases and J gave up 1 base, with 13 bases separating them. The CDR3 covers 15 residues. The germline CDR1 and CDR2 sequences are SEHNR and FQNEAQ (reference sequence). On this clonotype: Its specificity is unknown.

Whole-study findings and limits: Some responding clones appeared in pre-infection memory, suggesting cross-reactive memory joined. Those CD4+ clones that contracted were mainly in CM and EM (CD8+ ones in EMRA). The study found balanced CD4/CD8 in clones contracting day 15 to 85 and a CD4+ lean in later expanders.

TCR alpha and TCR beta cDNA libraries carrying sample barcodes and UMIs were produced by 5'RACE using constant-segment primers. MiXCR was run by TCRdb on the 5' RACE reads, yielding one entry per CDR3 protein. The sample has around 300,000 distinct CDR3 sequences, 14% seen once. The genes are TRBV7-9 and TRBJ1-1; D is unresolved. The source material was PBMCs or a T cell subset sorted from them (not recorded which). The TCR comes from a man between 18 and 29 years old who had mild COVID-19 (a few samples of this study predate the infection). Cell type and time point are not known. DNA of the CDR3: TGTGCCAGCAGCTCGATCTCCGCTGGGAACACTGAAGCTTTCTTT. Translated, it gives CASSSISAGNTEAFF. Full variable domain (missing parts from reference TRBV7-9 and TRBJ1-1): DTGVSQNPRHKITKRGQNVTFRCDPISEHNRLYWYRQTLGQGPEFLTYFQNEAQLEKSRLLSDRFSAERPKGSFSTLEIQRTEQGDSAMYLCASSSISAGNTEAFFGQGTRLTVV.